The next 21 T cell receptor beta chains were all read from a single sample in a study of blood T cell repertoires in COVID-19. This table comes from immunoSEQ multiplex PCR, and its TCRdb copy is limited to in-frame clones, with some not included. The profile shows about 190,000 clones, 75% to 90% of them singletons. Sequenced sample: peripheral blood. The receptor set was obtained from a man aged 25-40 years with acute or convalescent COVID-19.

The V call is TRBV5-6, the J call TRBJ2-7, with unresolved D. Trimming pared 2 bases from V and 0 bases from J, leaving 3 bases between. CDR1 and CDR2 (germline): SGHDT, YYEEEE. The CDR3 runs 12 residues. The CDR3 loop reads CASSFNSYEQYF. DNA of the CDR3: TGTGCCAGCAGCTTTAACTCCTACGAGCAGTACTTC.

The chain is built from TRBV30 and TRBJ1-2, with 8 bases that match TRBD1. The J segment lost 7 bases and the V segment lost 2 bases, leaving 9 bases of the junction unmatched. The CDR3 sequence is 14 residues long. Germline CDR1 is GTSNPN and CDR2 is SVGIG (reference sequence). CDR3 amino acids: CAWSITWDRSGYTF. For the CDR3, the DNA is TGTGCCTGGAGTATAACCTGGGACAGGTCTGGCTACACCTTC.

The rearrangement uses TRBV29-1 and TRBJ2-5; 9 nucleotides agree with TRBD1. After removal of 4 bases from V and 0 bases from J, the junction contained 6 bases not matched to a gene. Looked up from germline, CDR1 is SQVTM and CDR2 is ANQGSEA. The CDR3 runs to 15 residues. Written as DNA, the CDR3 is TGCAGCGTTGTAGTCTGGACAGGGGACCAAGAGACCCAGTACTTC. This codes for CSVVVWTGDQETQYF.

The genes are TRBV3-1 (or the pseudogene TRBV3-2) and TRBJ2-7; the match to TRBD1 covers 9 bases. The CDR3 runs 14 residues. Per the germline V gene, CDR1 is LGHDT and CDR2 is YNNKEL (reference sequence). V lost 5 bases to trimming and J lost 6 bases; unmatched junction nucleotides: 8. The CDR3 region is CASSKWTGESEQYF. As DNA, the CDR3 is TGTGCCAGCAGCAAATGGACAGGGGAGAGCGAGCAGTACTTC.

This clone occurred a few times. The rearrangement links TRBV5-8 to TRBJ1-5; D gene unclear. The ends were cut back, 0 bases at V and 0 bases at J, with 10 bases in the middle. CDR1 and CDR2 from the germline V gene are SGHTS and YDEGEE. The CDR3 loop spans 16 amino acids. CDR3 sequence (DNA): TGTGCCAGCAGCTTGGGCCCCGGGTATAGCAATCAGCCCCAGCATTTT. Protein product: CASSLGPGYSNQPQHF.

The rearrangement links TRBV28 to TRBJ1-1; 7 nucleotides line up with TRBD1. This CDR3 has 18 amino acids. In germline, CDR1 is MDHEN, CDR2 SYDVKM. Trimming at V came to 4 bases and at J to 4 bases, leaving 18 bases not matched to a gene. DNA of the CDR3: TGTGCCAGCAGTTCACCTTACCCTGGACAGGTCCTGTTCACTGAAGCTTTCTTT. Translation: CASSSPYPGQVLFTEAFF. Based on the CDR3 plus reference TRBV28 and TRBJ1-1, the full variable domain is DVKVTQSSRYLVKRTGEKVFLECVQDMDHENMFWYRQDPGLGLRLIYFSYDVKMKEKGDIPEGYSVSREKKERFSLILESASTNQTSMYLCASSSPYPGQVLFTEAFFGQGTRLTVV.

CDR3 residues: CASINRGTVYNEQFF. CDR3 nucleotides: TGTGCCAGCATCAACCGCGGGACAGTTTACAATGAGCAGTTCTTC. The chain is built from TRBV6-6 and TRBJ2-1; TRBD1 is a possible D gene (7 bases). The V gene's germline CDR1 is MNHNY and CDR2 SVGAGI (reference sequence). V was trimmed by 7 bases and J by 4 bases, leaving 17 bases between them. This CDR3 comprises 15 residues.

The chain joins TRBV30 to TRBJ2-1; 7 bases are a match to TRBD2. With V trimmed by 0 bases and J by 5 bases, 10 bases remained unmatched. Germline-derived CDR1 and CDR2 are GTSNPN and SVGIG (reference sequence). This CDR3 spans 16 amino acids. The CDR3 DNA is TGTGCCTGGAGTGTACAAAGCGGGAATATGGACAATGAGCAGTTCTTC. This encodes CAWSVQSGNMDNEQFF.

The chain has TRBV5-8 and TRBJ1-6; D is ambiguous. This CDR3 contains 15 residues. CDR1 and CDR2 from the germline V gene are SGHTS and YDEGEE. Trimming stripped 2 bases from V and 5 bases from J, with 11 bases between. DNA of the CDR3: TGTGCCAGCAGCTTTGGCGGCATAGATAATTCACCCCTCCACTTT. Translation: CASSFGGIDNSPLHF. The full variable domain, its missing parts supplied by reference TRBV5-8 and TRBJ1-6, is EAGVTQSPTHLIKTRGQQATLRCSPISGHTSVYWYQQALGLGLQFLLWYDEGEERNRGNFPPRFSGRQFPNYSSELNVNALELEDSALYLCASSFGGIDNSPLHFGNGTRLTVT.

The chain links TRBV7-6 to TRBJ1-1; unclear D gene. Trimming took off 5 bases at V and 4 bases at J, with 11 bases between the two ends. The CDR3 totals 13 residues. CDR1 is SGHVS and CDR2 is FNYEAQ in the germline V gene. Here the CDR3 reads CASSRGSGTEAFF. DNA for the CDR3: TGTGCCAGCAGCCGAGGTTCCGGCACTGAAGCTTTCTTT.

This clone was picked up a small number of times. This chain connects TRBV3-1 (or the pseudogene TRBV3-2) to TRBJ1-4; D gene ambiguous. The V gene lost 6 bases and the J gene lost 8 bases, with 16 bases spanning the gap. Looked up from germline, CDR1 is LGHDT and CDR2 is YNNKEL (reference sequence). This CDR3 spans 14 amino acids. As DNA, the CDR3 is TGTGCCAGCAGGTTTGGCCCGGGAGAGGAAAAACTGTTTTTT. Its protein product is CASRFGPGEEKLFF.

The chain carries TRBV5-1 and TRBJ1-1; D call uncertain. V lost 3 bases and J 11 bases, leaving 17 bases between the germline ends. Germline V CDR1 and CDR2: SGHRS, YFSETQ. CDR3 length: 13 residues. The CDR3, as DNA: TGCGCCAGCAGCTCCGGGAAACCCGAGAGGGCTTTCTTT. It is translated as CASSSGKPERAFF.

The sample holds a few counts of this clone. This rearrangement joins TRBV18 to TRBJ2-1; 14 bases match TRBD2. CDR1 and CDR2 from the germline V gene are KGHSH and LQKENI. Trimming removed 2 bases from V and 10 bases from J; junction bases left unmatched: 7. This CDR3 contains 16 residues. CDR3 DNA sequence: TGTGCCAGCTCACCATCCGGGACTAGCGGGAGATTAGAGCAGTTCTTC. This codes for CASSPSGTSGRLEQFF.

The chain joins TRBV4-1 to TRBJ1-4; 7 bases agree with TRBD1. CDR1 and CDR2 from the germline V gene are MGHRA and YSYEKL. Unmatched junction bases numbered 8, after V lost 4 bases and J lost 0 bases. This CDR3 has 17 residues. As DNA, the CDR3 is TGCGCCAGCAGCCCATATCTGGACAGGACAACTAATGAAAAACTGTTTTTT. As protein: CASSPYLDRTTNEKLFF.

The chain is built from TRBV4-1 and TRBJ1-1; tentatively, D is TRBD1 (5 bases). CDR3 length: 16 amino acids. The ends were cut back, 1 base at V and 0 bases at J, with 12 bases in the middle. CDR1 is MGHRA, CDR2 YSYEKL, per germline. The CDR3 DNA reads TGCGCCAGCAGCCAAGTATCAGGGCCGATGAACACTGAAGCTTTCTTT. Translating it yields CASSQVSGPMNTEAFF.

The chain uses TRBV19 and TRBJ2-1; the match to TRBD1 covers 9 bases. CDR1 and CDR2 from the germline V gene are LNHDA and SQIVND (reference sequence). V was pared by 6 bases and J by 7 bases, with 7 bases of the junction left unmatched. This CDR3 comprises 14 residues. The chain's CDR3 is CASRPGQGRNEQFF. DNA of the CDR3: TGTGCCAGTAGGCCGGGACAGGGTAGGAATGAGCAGTTCTTC.

The rearrangement links TRBV5-5 to TRBJ2-7; D unresolved. V lost 9 bases and J 4 bases, leaving 17 bases between the germline ends. The CDR3 loop spans 13 amino acids. Germline values: CDR1 SGHKS, CDR2 YYEKEE (reference sequence). This CDR3 reads CATGFEPRYEQYF. DNA of the CDR3: TGTGCCACCGGGTTTGAGCCCCGGTACGAGCAGTACTTC. The variable domain in full, with the rest retrieved from reference TRBV5-5 and TRBJ2-7, is DAGVTQSPTHLIKTRGQQVTLRCSPISGHKSVSWYQQVLGQGPQFIFQYYEKEERGRGNFPDRFSARQFPNYSSELNVNALLLGDSALYLCATGFEPRYEQYFGPGTRLTVT.

The J gene is TRBJ1-5, the V gene TRBV4-2; D remains unclear. The V gene lost 5 bases and the J gene lost 2 bases, with 10 bases spanning the gap. The CDR3 totals 14 residues. Germline lookup yields CDR1 LGHNA and CDR2 YNFKEQ. CDR3 sequence reads: CASSKGTGNQPQHF. CDR3 coding DNA: TGTGCCAGCAGCAAAGGAACAGGCAATCAGCCCCAGCATTTT.

This clone was observed a handful of times. The V gene is TRBV5-1, the J gene TRBJ1-6; D remains unclear. CDR3 length: 15 residues. Per the germline V gene, CDR1 is SGHRS and CDR2 is YFSETQ. V was trimmed by 4 bases and J by 7 bases, leaving 15 bases between them. The CDR3 protein is CASSQERTPNSPLHF. CDR3 DNA: TGCGCCAGCAGCCAAGAGAGAACCCCAAATTCACCCCTCCACTTT.

This clone came up once. DNA for the CDR3: TGTGCCAGCAGCTTGGATGGGGGCGGCTATGGCTACACCTTC. This encodes CASSLDGGGYGYTF. J is TRBJ1-2 and V is TRBV5-5, with a tentative D call TRBD1 (6 bases). V lost 0 bases and J lost 4, with 10 bases in between. The CDR3 covers 14 residues. Germline V CDR1 and CDR2: SGHKS, YYEKEE (reference sequence).

V is TRBV6-5 and J is TRBJ2-1; perhaps TRBD1 as D (6 bases). The germline CDR1 and CDR2 sequences are MNHEY and SVGAGI. The V end was cut by 6 bases, the J end by 2 bases, with 14 bases between. This CDR3 contains 15 residues. CDR3 DNA sequence: TGTGCCAGCAGCTCCCGGGACAAAGCCTACAATGAGCAGTTCTTC. Translated, it gives CASSSRDKAYNEQFF.